This T cell receptor beta chain was recovered during a study of T cells in Graves' hyperthyroidism and ophthalmopathy. Study-wide results and limits: In the blood, most expanded thyroid clonotypes above 0.001 appeared as well.

From germline, CDR1 is SGHVS and CDR2 FQNEAQ. CDR3 length: 15 amino acids. V was shortened by 5 bases and J by 0 bases, with 13 bases between the two germline ends. RNA transcripts yielded amplified TCR beta CDR3 regions. The study used the HTBI primer set for a first-round RT-PCR of the TCR CDR3. TCRdb reanalysed the multiplex PCR reads using MiXCR and keeps one entry per CDR3 protein. Of some 380,000 distinct CDR3 sequences in the sample, around an eighth are singletons; the top ten hold less than 25%. A sample of blood taken at first hyperthyroidism diagnosis preceded any ophthalmopathy symptoms. This clonotype was detected ten times or more. As yet, its antigen is unknown.

The chain joins TRBV7-8 to TRBJ1-1; possibly TRBD1 for D (6 bases). Sequencing was performed on blood. The sequence derives from a man between 25 and 39 years old with Graves' hyperthyroidism that later progressed to Graves' ophthalmopathy. CDR3 amino acids: CASSPLTGMNTEAFF. CDR3 in DNA: TGTGCCAGCAGCCCCCTGACAGGAATGAACACTGAAGCTTTCTTT. The entire variable domain, with the rest obtained from reference TRBV7-8 and TRBJ1-1, is as follows: GAGVSQSPRYKVAKRGQDVALRCDPISGHVSLFWYQQALGQGPEFLTYFQNEAQLDKSGLPSDRFFAERPEGSVSTLKIQRTQQEDSAVYLCASSPLTGMNTEAFFGQGTRLTVV.